Listed below are T cell receptor beta chains from one sample, sequenced in a study of T cells in Graves' hyperthyroidism and ophthalmopathy. TCRdb reprocessed the multiplex PCR reads with MiXCR, giving one entry per CDR3 protein. The sample has 20,000 or so distinct CDR3 sequences; 45% to 55% are singletons. Input material: blood. These receptors originate from a woman aged 40 to 50 with Graves' hyperthyroidism that later progressed to Graves' ophthalmopathy. Each CDR3 is given with its conserved first and last residue. Fields, in order: V gene, D gene, clone size, J gene, CDR3 protein, CDR3 DNA. A D gene is named only where the DNA matches it firmly. For some rows the clone size is stated as once, few or many, or as a class when expanded; others skip it.

TRBV7-9	NA	NA	TRBJ2-2	CASSPIRELFF	TGTGCCAGCAGCCCCATCAGGGAGCTGTTTTTT
TRBV19	NA	NA	TRBJ2-2	CASSRGIGPELFF	TGTGCCAGTAGTAGAGGAATCGGTCCGGAGCTGTTTTTT
TRBV4-1	TRBD1	once	TRBJ1-1	CASSLEGADMNTEAFF	TGCGCCAGCAGCCTAGAGGGGGCGGACATGAACACTGAAGCTTTCTTT
TRBV6-6	TRBD1	many	TRBJ2-3	CASSWTGGDTQYF	TGTGCCAGCAGTTGGACAGGGGGAGATACGCAGTATTTT
TRBV5-1	NA	NA	TRBJ1-2	CASSLVMTSGYAF	TGCGCCAGCAGCTTGGTCATGACCTCGGGCTACGCCTTC
TRBV7-3	NA	NA	TRBJ2-1	CASSLTPGNYNEQFF	TGTGCCAGCAGCTTAACGCCGGGAAATTACAATGAGCAGTTCTTC
TRBV29-1	NA	few	TRBJ2-3	CSVEGGITDTQYF	TGCAGCGTTGAAGGCGGGATCACAGATACGCAGTATTTT
TRBV5-1	NA	NA	TRBJ2-5	CASSLEVAHQETQYF	TGCGCCAGCAGCTTGGAAGTCGCCCACCAAGAGACCCAGTACTTC
TRBV5-1	TRBD1	once	TRBJ1-1	CASSLDGTENTEAFF	TGCGCCAGCAGCTTGGATGGGACAGAGAACACTGAAGCTTTCTTT
TRBV20-1	NA	NA	TRBJ2-1	CSASGSQGFTEQFF	TGCAGTGCTAGTGGTTCGCAGGGGTTCACTGAGCAGTTCTTC
TRBV25-1	TRBD2	NA	TRBJ2-1	CASSDPHGNLAGPSYNEQFF	TGTGCCAGCAGTGATCCCCATGGCAATCTAGCGGGTCCCTCCTACAATGAGCAGTTCTTC
TRBV7-9	NA	once	TRBJ1-1	CASSRAEAFF	TGTGCCAGCAGCAGGGCTGAAGCTTTCTTT
TRBV7-6	TRBD2	NA	TRBJ2-7	CASSRGLAGVDEQYF	TGTGCCAGCAGCAGAGGACTAGCGGGAGTCGACGAGCAGTACTTC
TRBV15	NA	NA	TRBJ2-1	CATSVNPGIEQFF	TGTGCCACCAGCGTGAACCCCGGGATTGAGCAGTTCTTC
TRBV27	TRBD1	many	TRBJ2-1	CASFRQGWNEQFF	TGTGCCAGCTTCCGACAGGGCTGGAATGAGCAGTTCTTC
TRBV2	NA	many	TRBJ2-2	CASTGDASGELFF	TGTGCCAGCACCGGGGACGCCTCCGGGGAGCTGTTTTTT
TRBV29-1	NA	medium-sized	TRBJ2-3	CSVDGPQGGRTDTQYF	TGCAGCGTTGATGGGCCCCAGGGTGGGCGCACAGATACGCAGTATTTT
TRBV29-1	NA	few	TRBJ1-2	CSVPDRSANYGYTF	TGCAGCGTTCCTGACAGGTCAGCTAACTATGGCTACACCTTC
TRBV10-3	NA	NA	TRBJ1-1	CAISESGDQAFF	TGTGCCATCAGTGAGTCGGGGGACCAAGCTTTCTTT
TRBV29-1	TRBD2	NA	TRBJ2-7	CSEPGLASCEQYF	TGCAGCGAACCGGGACTAGCGAGTTGCGAGCAGTACTTC
TRBV9	TRBD2	NA	TRBJ2-1	CASRIQPTSGRYNEQFF	TGTGCCAGCAGGATACAACCGACTAGCGGGAGGTACAATGAGCAGTTCTTC
TRBV20-1	NA	few	TRBJ1-5	CSAQDSHQPQHF	TGCAGTGCTCAGGACAGTCATCAGCCCCAGCATTTT
TRBV10-2	NA	few	TRBJ2-1	CASGQYNEQFF	TGCGCCAGCGGACAGTACAATGAGCAGTTCTTC
TRBV6-5	TRBD2	many	TRBJ2-7	CASSKTSGRMYF	TGTGCCAGCAGTAAGACTAGCGGGAGGATGTACTTC
TRBV7-7	NA	NA	TRBJ2-3	CASSLKQRDTQYF	TGTGCTAGCAGCCTCAAACAACGGGATACGCAGTATTTT
TRBV7-6	TRBD2	NA	TRBJ2-7	CASSLSSGGLAPEQYF	TGTGCCAGCAGCTTAAGCAGCGGGGGGTTGGCACCCGAGCAGTACTTC
TRBV6-5	NA	NA	TRBJ2-3	CASSYARAADTQYF	TGTGCCAGCAGTTACGCCAGGGCAGCGGATACGCAGTATTTT
TRBV7-2	TRBD1	many	TRBJ1-3	CVSTLDRAGNTIYF	TGTGTCAGCACCTTAGACAGGGCTGGAAACACCATATATTTT
TRBV2	NA	NA	TRBJ1-1	CASSEGGTEAFF	TGTGCCAGCAGTGAAGGAGGGACTGAAGCTTTCTTT
TRBV6-1	NA	NA	TRBJ2-1	CANSESRYEQFF	TGTGCCAACAGTGAGTCCCGCTACGAGCAGTTCTTC
TRBV7-9	NA	NA	TRBJ2-1	CASSPLGGNYNEQFF	TGTGCCAGCAGCCCCCTGGGGGGTAACTACAATGAGCAGTTCTTC
TRBV5-5	NA	NA	TRBJ2-3	CASSFKTDWDTQYF	TGTGCCAGCAGCTTCAAAACGGACTGGGATACGCAGTATTTT
TRBV24-1	NA	NA	TRBJ2-1	CATSELGLDNEQFF	TGTGCCACCAGTGAGCTAGGATTGGACAATGAGCAGTTCTTC
TRBV2	NA	NA	TRBJ2-3	CASSEAGGDPDTQYF	TGTGCCAGCAGTGAAGCGGGAGGAGATCCAGATACGCAGTATTTT